This T cell receptor (beta chain) was recovered during a study of CD8+CD57+ T cells in acquired aplastic anemia. Germline lookup yields CDR1 DFQATT and CDR2 SNEGSKA (reference sequence). The CDR3 sequence is 17 residues long. Trimming removed 1 base at V and 5 bases at J, with 20 bases between. Patients sequenced had flow cytometry evidence of CD8+CD57+ cell expansion. Every patient was diagnosed with severe acquired aplastic anemia. Study-level points and caveats: Over 25 shared CD8+ CDR3s appeared highly expressed within patients' immunodominant clones.

This clonotype was seen at least ten times. Its matching antigen is unknown. Genomic DNA constituted the template upon which TCR beta VDJ and CDR3 profiling was performed. One entry per CDR3 protein results from TCRdb running MiXCR on the reads. The sample lists about 150,000 distinct CDR3 sequences, over 50% occurring once. Sequenced material: sorted CD4+, CD8+, or CD8+CD57+ T cells (not recorded which) from PBMCs. V and J are TRBV20-1 and TRBJ2-2; the D gene could be TRBD1 or TRBD2 (5 bases each). The sequence was obtained from a human donor with aplastic anemia. For the CDR3, the DNA is TGCAGTGCTAGAGTCCCGGGAAACAGGTCTTGGACCGGGGAGCTGTTTTTT. It yields the protein CSARVPGNRSWTGELFF.